This TCR beta chain stems from a study of blood T cell repertoires in COVID-19. Repertoires were generated with immunoSEQ multiplex PCR, while TCRdb's copy carries only in-frame clones and drops some. This table has about 260,000 clones, approximately 82% appearing once. The sample was peripheral blood. The TCR sequence derives from a man aged 60 to 69 who had recovered from COVID-19.

The CDR3 nucleotides are TGTGCCAGCAGCACGGGACTAGCACTGAACACCGGGGAGCTGTTTTTT. It translates to CASSTGLALNTGELFF. V gene TRBV5-4 combines with J gene TRBJ2-2; TRBD2 aligns across 9 bases. V shed 4 bases and J 1 base; nucleotides not matched to a gene: 5. CDR1 is SGHNT, CDR2 YYREEE, per germline (reference sequence). The CDR3 is 16 amino acids.